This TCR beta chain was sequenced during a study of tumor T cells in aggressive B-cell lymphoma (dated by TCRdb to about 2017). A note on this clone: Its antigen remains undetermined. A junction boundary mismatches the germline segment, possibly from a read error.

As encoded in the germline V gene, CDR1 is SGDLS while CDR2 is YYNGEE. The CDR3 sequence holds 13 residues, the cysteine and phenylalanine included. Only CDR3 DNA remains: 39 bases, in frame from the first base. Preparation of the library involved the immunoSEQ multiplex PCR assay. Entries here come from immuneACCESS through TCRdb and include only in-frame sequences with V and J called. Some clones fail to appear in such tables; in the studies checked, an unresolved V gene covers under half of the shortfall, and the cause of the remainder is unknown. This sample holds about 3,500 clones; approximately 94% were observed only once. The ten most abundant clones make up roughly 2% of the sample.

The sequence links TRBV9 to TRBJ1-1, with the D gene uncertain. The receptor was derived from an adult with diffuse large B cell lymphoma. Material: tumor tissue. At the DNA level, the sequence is TGTGCCAGCAGCGTAGAAGAGCAGGCGCGATATAATTTT. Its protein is CASSVEEQARYNF.